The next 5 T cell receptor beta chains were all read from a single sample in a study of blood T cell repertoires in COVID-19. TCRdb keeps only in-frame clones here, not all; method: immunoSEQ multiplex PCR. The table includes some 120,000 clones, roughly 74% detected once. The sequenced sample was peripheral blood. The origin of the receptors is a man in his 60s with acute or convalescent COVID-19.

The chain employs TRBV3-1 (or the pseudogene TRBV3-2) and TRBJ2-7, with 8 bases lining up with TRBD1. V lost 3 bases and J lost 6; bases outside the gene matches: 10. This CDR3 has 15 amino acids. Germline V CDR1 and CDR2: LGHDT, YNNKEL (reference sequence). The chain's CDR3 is CASSHSGQGFREQYF. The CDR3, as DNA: TGTGCCAGCAGCCATTCTGGACAGGGTTTTCGCGAGCAGTACTTC.

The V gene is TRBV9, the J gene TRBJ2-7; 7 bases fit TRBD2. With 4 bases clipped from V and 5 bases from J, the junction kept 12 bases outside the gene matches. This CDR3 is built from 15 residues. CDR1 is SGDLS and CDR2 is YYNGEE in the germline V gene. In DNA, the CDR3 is TGTGCCAGCAGCCCCCAGGGTAGCGGGTACCACGAGCAGTACTTC. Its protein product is CASSPQGSGYHEQYF.

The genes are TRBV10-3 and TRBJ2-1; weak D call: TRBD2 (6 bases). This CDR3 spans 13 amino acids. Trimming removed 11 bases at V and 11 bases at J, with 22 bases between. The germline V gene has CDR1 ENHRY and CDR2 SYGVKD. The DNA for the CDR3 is TGTGCCTCGTGGCGGGGAGCACCAATGAAGCAGTTCTTC. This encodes CASWRGAPMKQFF.

The CDR3 DNA is TGCACCAGCACAAACTCGGCGAGACCAGGGACAGGAAACCTTCCCGGTGAAGCTTTCTTT. Encoded protein: CTSTNSARPGTGNLPGEAFF. This chain connects TRBV1 to TRBJ1-1; the table's D call TRBD1 went unverified against the DNA. TRBV1 is shown as a pseudogene. The CDR3 is made up of 20 amino acids.

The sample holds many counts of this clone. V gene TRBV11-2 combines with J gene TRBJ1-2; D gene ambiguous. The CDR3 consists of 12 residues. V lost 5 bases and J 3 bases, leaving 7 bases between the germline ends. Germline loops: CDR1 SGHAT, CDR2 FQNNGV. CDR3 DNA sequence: TGTGCCAGCAGCCTCACGGACTATGGCTACACCTTC. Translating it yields CASSLTDYGYTF.